The present T cell receptor beta chain was sequenced within a study of blood T cells in healthy people across ages. Together with a sample-barcoded 5' primer, a J-beta primer mix was included in a second PCR lasting 7 to 11 cycles. TCRdb re-called the 5' RACE reads with MiXCR, one entry per CDR3 protein. The table includes 700,000 or so distinct CDR3 sequences, 22% detected once. Trimming stripped 0 bases from V and 1 base from J, with 23 bases between. CDR1 and CDR2 (germline): SQVTM, ANQGSEA. The CDR3 sequence is 19 residues long. This clonotype has just a few counts. The antigen remains unidentified. Findings and caveats of the study: Older individuals had lower TCR beta diversity per million T cells (the decline was roughly linear).

This chain joins TRBV29-1 and TRBJ2-3, with D tentatively TRBD1 (5 bases). The origin of this receptor is a man aged 70 or older in good health. The sequencing sample was made of blood. CDR3 loop: CSVEDPLSPVVGRTDTQYF. The CDR3 nucleotides are TGCAGCGTTGAAGATCCCCTCTCCCCTGTAGTGGGGCGCACAGATACGCAGTATTTT.